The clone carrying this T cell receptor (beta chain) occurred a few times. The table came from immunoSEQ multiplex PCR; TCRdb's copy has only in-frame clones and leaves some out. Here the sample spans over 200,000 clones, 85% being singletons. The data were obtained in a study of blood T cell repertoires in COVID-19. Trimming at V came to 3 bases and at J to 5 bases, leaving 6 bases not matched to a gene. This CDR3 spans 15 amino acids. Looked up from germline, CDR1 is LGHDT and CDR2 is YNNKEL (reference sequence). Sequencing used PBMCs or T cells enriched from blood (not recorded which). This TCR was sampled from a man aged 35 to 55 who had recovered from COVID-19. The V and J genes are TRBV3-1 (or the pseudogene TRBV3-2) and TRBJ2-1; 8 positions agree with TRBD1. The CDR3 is CASSQRPGQDNEQFF. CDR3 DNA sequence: TGTGCCAGCAGCCAGAGACCGGGACAGGACAATGAGCAGTTCTTC.